This paragraph reports one TCR beta chain. Data came from immunoSEQ multiplex PCR; TCRdb stores just in-frame clones and leaves some out. This sample yields tens of thousands of clones, of which approximately 80% are seen a single time; under 75% belongs to the top ten. The sample originates from a study of blood T cell repertoires in COVID-19. The germline V gene encodes CDR1 MDHEN and CDR2 SYDVKM. The V end lost 6 bases, the J end lost 4 bases, and 15 bases lay between the germline ends. The CDR3 consists of 14 residues. The chain couples TRBV28 to TRBJ1-2, with D maybe TRBD1 (5 bases). Input material: peripheral blood. The clonotype was recovered from an older man with acute or convalescent COVID-19. CDR3 DNA: TGTGCCAGCAGCCCGGGGGGGGAGGTCTATGGCTACACCTTC. Its protein is CASSPGGEVYGYTF.